The source of this T cell receptor (beta chain) is a study of OX40 agonist ivuxolimab in advanced cancers. Study-level background: A diagnosis of hepatocellular carcinoma, melanoma, renal cell or head and neck cancer was present in dose-escalation patients. Of the patients, three showed partial responses, one with hepatocellular carcinoma and two with cutaneous melanoma.

Remarks on this clone: Antigen unknown.

Study-wide results and limits: Among patients with partial responses at 0.1-3.0 mg/kg, clonal expansion was among the lowest. Part of the nonresponder group also had normalized T-cell clonal expansion that was low.

With 0 bases removed from V and 10 bases from J, the gap between germline ends came to 11 bases. Germline-derived CDR1 and CDR2 are SGHDT and YYEEEE. CDR3 length: 13 residues. Profiling relied on immunoSEQ multiplex PCR, and the TCRdb table lists in-frame clones only, not all of them. The sample records around 57,000 clones, 86% being singletons. The specimen comprised CD4+ or CD8+ T cells sorted from blood, sampled in a trial of the OX40 agonist ivuxolimab. The receptor was isolated from an adult with an advanced solid tumor such as melanoma, head and neck, liver or kidney cancer. The gene calls are TRBV5-6 and TRBJ2-1; D is undetermined. Here the CDR3 DNA reads TGTGCCAGCAGCTTGGCCCAGGTAAACGAGCAGTTCTTC. Translating it yields CASSLAQVNEQFF.